This record covers a single TCR beta chain. The CDR3 sequence is 14 residues long. Deletions cut 1 base from V and 8 bases from J, with 12 bases between. Per germline, CDR1 SGHDN and CDR2 FVKESK. The entry originates in a study of CD8+ T cells in alopecia areata. cDNA prepared by RNA extraction and subsequent reverse transcription served as the template for sequencing. Assay used: immunoSEQ multiplex PCR; TCRdb lists only in-frame clones, some missing. The sample records around 20,000 clones, roughly 60% being singletons. CD4+ cells obtained from 4 or 5 patients were subjected to sorting into CD25+CD127- cells.

The sequence derives from a human donor with alopecia areata. This chain uses TRBV14 with TRBJ2-1; D is possibly TRBD2 (5 bases). Material: CD4+ Tregs sorted from blood. The CDR3 region is CASSQGQWGDEQFF. The CDR3 DNA sequence: TGTGCCAGCAGCCAAGGGCAGTGGGGAGATGAGCAGTTCTTC.